What follows are 17 T cell receptor beta chains derived from one specimen sequenced in a study of shared clonotypes between healthy human individuals. Assay used: immunoSEQ multiplex PCR; TCRdb lists only in-frame clones, some missing. The sample lists 900,000 to 1,200,000 clones, 75% to 85% occurring once. The sample was memory CD4+ T cells from PBMCs. Regarding subset: CD45RA-negative fraction. The receptors here all came from a man younger than 35 in good health. Some clones in this sample may be carry-over from other donors' samples.

The chain is built from TRBV2 and TRBJ1-1; D is unresolved. Per the germline V gene, CDR1 is SNHLY and CDR2 is FYNNEI. V was shortened by 10 bases and J by 0 bases, with 12 bases between the two germline ends. The length of the CDR3 is 13 residues. The CDR3 loop reads CATNTEMNTEAFF. CDR3 in DNA: TGTGCCACCAACACCGAAATGAACACTGAAGCTTTCTTT.

The rearrangement links TRBV6-1 to TRBJ2-7, with D possibly matching TRBD2 (7 bases). The V end was cut by 6 bases, the J end by 4 bases, with 16 bases between. Germline loops: CDR1 MNHNS, CDR2 SASEGT. The CDR3 contains 14 residues. The CDR3 here is CASRGGGGVYEQYF. In nucleotides, the CDR3 is TGTGCCAGCAGGGGCGGCGGGGGCGTATACGAGCAGTACTTC.

This chain links TRBV30 with TRBJ1-1; 7 bases fit TRBD1. Germline CDR1 GTSNPN, CDR2 SVGIG (reference sequence). The junction had 6 bases not matched to a gene; V was cut back by 4 bases and J by 4 bases. The CDR3 length is 13 residues. The CDR3 DNA follows: TGTGCCTGGACTTTGGACAGGTTCACTGAAGCTTTCTTT. Its protein product is CAWTLDRFTEAFF.

This clone was seen once. The DNA of the CDR3 is TGTGCCAGCAGCTTAGATAGGCGGGACAGGGGGGAACCTTTCTTT. The encoded protein is CASSLDRRDRGEPFF. The gene calls are TRBV7-2 and TRBJ1-1; 11 bases map to TRBD1. This CDR3 contains 15 residues. V was pared by 1 base and J by 12 bases, with 10 bases of the junction left unmatched. The germline CDR1 and CDR2 sequences are SGHTA and FQGNSA.

This clone was observed once. This may be a read error: a much more frequent sequence differs by one nucleotide. The rearrangement links TRBV5-1 to TRBJ2-5; TRBD2 aligns across 8 bases. CDR1 and CDR2 from the germline V gene are SGHRS and YFSETQ. The CDR3 length is 14 residues. CDR3 DNA sequence: TGCGCCAGCAGCATAGGACTAGCCCAAGAGGCCCAGTACTTC. This codes for CASSIGLAQEAQYF.

The rearrangement uses TRBV2 and TRBJ2-7; TRBD1 matches 7 bases. Germline lookup yields CDR1 SNHLY and CDR2 FYNNEI. The CDR3 extends over 14 amino acids. J gave up 3 bases and V 4 bases, and 6 bases lay outside the gene matches. CDR3 loop: CASSGQGEVYEQYF. The CDR3 nucleotides are TGTGCCAGCAGTGGACAGGGAGAGGTCTACGAGCAGTACTTC.

This clone was detected once. This sequence joins TRBV28 and TRBJ2-7; 7 bases fit TRBD1. Trimming at V came to 3 bases and at J to 0 bases, leaving 8 bases not matched to a gene. In germline, CDR1 is MDHEN, CDR2 SYDVKM. The CDR3 sequence is 16 residues long. The CDR3 coding sequence is TGTGCCAGCAGTTTCGAATTAGGGACAGTCTCCTACGAGCAGTACTTC. Translation: CASSFELGTVSYEQYF.

Concerning this clone itself: A much bigger clone sits one base away, suggesting this may be a read error. This CDR3 is also generated by other DNA sequences in the sample. This chain uses TRBV5-1 with TRBJ2-2; 9 bases are a match to TRBD1. Germline V gives CDR1 SGHRS, CDR2 YFSETQ. The CDR3 totals 15 residues. The ends lost 4 bases at V and 2 bases at J; junction bases unmatched: 3. CDR3 sequence reads: CASSPGQGNTGELFF. The CDR3 coding sequence is TGCGCCAGCAGCCCGGGACAGGGTAACACCGGGGAGCTGTTTTTT.

The table lists this clone with many counts. The V call is TRBV4-2, the J call TRBJ1-2; tentatively, D is TRBD1 (5 bases). V dropped 5 bases and J dropped 1 base, with 14 bases sitting between them. Germline CDR1 reads LGHNA; CDR2 reads YNFKEQ. The CDR3 totals 15 residues. The CDR3 protein is CASSLTKGDNYGYTF. The CDR3 DNA sequence: TGTGCCAGCAGCTTGACCAAAGGGGATAACTATGGCTACACCTTC.

The chain has TRBV29-1 and TRBJ1-1; D gene unclear. V lost 8 bases and J 10 bases, leaving 8 bases between the germline ends. Germline lookup yields CDR1 SQVTM and CDR2 ANQGSEA. This CDR3 has 8 residues. The CDR3 DNA reads as TGCAGCCCCGACGCAGCTTTCTTT. Its protein is CSPDAAFF.

Only one count was recorded for this clone. V and J are TRBV6-5 and TRBJ2-3; D gene ambiguous. This CDR3 has 12 residues. The germline gives CDR1 MNHEY, CDR2 SVGAGI. Trimming left V 5 bases short and J 5 bases short, with 8 bases between. The CDR3 DNA follows: TGTGCCAGCAGTATAAACGGAGATACGCAGTATTTT. Its protein product is CASSINGDTQYF.

The chain has TRBV11-3 and TRBJ2-1; possibly TRBD1 for D (7 bases). The germline V gene encodes CDR1 SGHNT and CDR2 YENEEA. This CDR3 is 16 amino acids long. V was trimmed by 5 bases and J by 0 bases, leaving 14 bases between them. The CDR3 loop is CASSKGGGLSYNEQFF. CDR3 nucleotide sequence: TGTGCCAGCAGCAAAGGAGGGGGCCTCTCCTACAATGAGCAGTTCTTC.

This chain links TRBV6-5 with TRBJ1-2, with D possibly TRBD1 on 6 matching bases. The CDR3 has 14 amino acids. The germline V gene encodes CDR1 MNHEY and CDR2 SVGAGI. V gave up 5 bases and J gave up 7 bases, with 17 bases separating them. CDR3 DNA: TGTGCCAGCAGTCCCCGGCCAGGGGTTATTGGCTACACCTTC. This sequence encodes CASSPRPGVIGYTF.

The CDR3 nucleotides are TGTGCCAGCAGCGGAGGGGGCGAAAATGGCTACACCTTC. Translation gives CASSGGGENGYTF. V usage is TRBV9 and J usage is TRBJ1-2, with 7 bases identical to TRBD1. CDR1 SGDLS and CDR2 YYNGEE come from the germline V gene. This CDR3 has 13 residues. Trimming took 3 bases from V and 6 from J; bases not matched to a gene: 5.

The chain links TRBV27 to TRBJ2-3, with 16 bases lining up with TRBD2. The CDR3 has 14 amino acids. J gave up 9 bases and V 11 bases, and 8 bases lay outside the gene matches. Germline V gene sequence: CDR1 MNHEY, CDR2 SMNVEV (reference sequence). The DNA for the CDR3 is TGTGCCGCGGGGACTAGCGGGAGGGGGGCAACGCAGTATTTT. Protein sequence: CAAGTSGRGATQYF.

The chain is built from TRBV28 and TRBJ1-2; 8 bases line up with TRBD1. V dropped 10 bases and J dropped 8; count of bases not matched to a gene: 12. The CDR3 covers 13 residues. The V gene's germline CDR1 is MDHEN and CDR2 SYDVKM. The CDR3 region is CATDRGLSGGYTF. The DNA for the CDR3 is TGTGCCACCGACAGGGGCCTGAGCGGAGGCTACACCTTC.

The chain couples TRBV5-6 to TRBJ1-2; D remains unclear. This CDR3 has 13 amino acids. Deletions cut 3 bases from V and 8 bases from J, with 14 bases between. The germline CDR1 and CDR2 sequences are SGHDT and YYEEEE. The CDR3 is CASSSPPDGGYTF. The CDR3 nucleotides are TGTGCCAGCAGCTCCCCTCCCGACGGGGGCTACACCTTC.